This passage covers 30 T cell receptor beta chains from one sample sequenced in a study of T cell repertoires in cytomegalovirus infection. TCRdb re-analysed the reads in MiXCR, keeping a single row per CDR3 protein. The sample gives approximately 150,000 distinct CDR3 sequences, 5.5% to 8% of which show up once; 18% is in the top ten. Input material: PBMCs. The origin of the receptors is a human donor in good health (CMV status not recorded). Some clones in this sample may be carry-over from other donors' samples.

This clonotype turned up a few times. This chain joins TRBV10-3 and TRBJ1-1; TRBD1 is a possible D gene (5 bases). V dropped 11 bases and J dropped 4 bases, with 17 bases sitting between them. The germline CDR1 and CDR2 sequences are ENHRY and SYGVKD. The CDR3 runs 13 residues. The CDR3 is CAHREGPGTEAFF. Here the CDR3 DNA reads TGTGCCCACCGAGAGGGGCCGGGCACTGAAGCTTTCTTT.

This clonotype was seen ten or more times. The missing conserved phenylalanine or tryptophan at the end of this CDR3 makes a read error likely. The chain has TRBV14 and TRBJ1-6, with D perhaps TRBD1 (6 bases). The germline V and J ends were trimmed by 1 base and 8 bases, with 15 bases remaining between them. The CDR3 has 16 amino acids. CDR1 is SGHDN and CDR2 is FVKESK in the germline V gene. The CDR3 sequence is CASSQGGGGAYSPLHL. CDR3 DNA: TGTGCCAGCAGCCAAGGGGGCGGGGGCGCGTATTCACCCCTCCACCTT.

Only a few counts were recorded for this clonotype. The rearrangement joins TRBV9 to TRBJ2-5; D is perhaps TRBD1 (5 bases). Trimming shortened V by 0 bases and J by 7 bases, and 7 bases separated the two germline ends. The CDR3 has 12 amino acids. Germline CDR1 and CDR2: SGDLS and YYNGEE. CDR3: CASSVEGATQYF. The CDR3 DNA reads TGTGCCAGCAGCGTAGAAGGGGCGACCCAGTACTTC. Filled out from reference TRBV9 and TRBJ2-5, the complete variable domain reads DSGVTQTPKHLITATGQRVTLRCSPRSGDLSVYWYQQSLDQGLQFLIQYYNGEERAKGNILERFSAQQFPDLHSELNLSSLELGDSALYFCASSVEGATQYFGPGTRLLVL.

At least ten counts were recorded for this clonotype. The genes are TRBV7-2 and TRBJ1-2; D remains unclear. Trimming left V 2 bases short and J 8 bases short, with 15 bases between. Germline V gives CDR1 SGHTA, CDR2 FQGNSA. There are 14 residues in the CDR3. The CDR3 loop is CASSLTTRGIGYTF. CDR3 nucleotide sequence: TGTGCCAGCAGCTTAACTACCCGGGGTATAGGCTACACCTTC.

CDR3 bases: TGTGCCAGCAGTGACCGGCTGACTAGCGGGGGGGCAGAGGAGACCCAGTACTTC. Its protein product is CASSDRLTSGGAEETQYF. The chain recombines TRBV6-1 with TRBJ2-5, with 14 bases aligning to TRBD2. Germline V gives CDR1 MNHNS, CDR2 SASEGT. Unmatched junction bases numbered 11, after V lost 3 bases and J lost 5 bases. This CDR3 is built from 18 residues.

The chain joins TRBV7-9 to TRBJ2-5; D remains ambiguous. The V end lost 5 bases, the J end lost 5 bases, and 15 bases lay between the germline ends. The length of the CDR3 is 14 residues. From germline, CDR1 is SEHNR and CDR2 FQNEAQ (reference sequence). DNA of the CDR3: TGTGCCAGCAGCCCGATCAGTGAGATGGAGACCCAGTACTTC. Translating it yields CASSPISEMETQYF.

This clonotype was observed many times. The J gene is TRBJ1-2, the V gene TRBV2; 9 nucleotides match TRBD1. Per germline, CDR1 SNHLY and CDR2 FYNNEI. The CDR3 has 13 amino acids. V lost 7 bases and J lost 4; bases outside the gene matches: 4. CDR3 amino acids: CASTLGQGYGYTF. The CDR3 DNA follows: TGTGCCAGCACCTTGGGACAGGGCTATGGCTACACCTTC.

About this clonotype: A junction end diverges from the germline sequence, so it may reflect a read error. This chain uses TRBV7-2 with TRBJ1-2; 8 nucleotides line up with TRBD1. CDR1 and CDR2 from the germline V gene are SGHTA and FQGNSA. The CDR3 runs to 14 residues. The CDR3 region has the DNA TGTGCCGGCAGCCAGGGGGCAAGGGACTATGGCTACACCTTC. It codes for CAGSQGARDYGYTF. The entire variable domain, with the rest obtained from reference TRBV7-2 and TRBJ1-2, is as follows: GAGVSQSPSNKVTEKGKDVELRCDPISGHTALYWYRQSLGQGLEFLIYFQGNSAPDKSGLPSDRFSAERTGGSVSTLTIQRTQQEDSAVYLCAGSQGARDYGYTFGSGTRLTVV.

This clonotype occurred many times. The CDR3 DNA is TGTGCCAGCAGCTTAGTGGGCAGACCCTTAAGCTCCTTAAGCTCCTATAATTCACCCCTCCACTTT. As protein: CASSLVGRPLSSLSSYNSPLHF. The V and J genes are TRBV7-2 and TRBJ1-6; D is uncertain. Germline lookup yields CDR1 SGHTA and CDR2 FQGNSA. This CDR3 contains 22 residues. The V end lost 1 base, the J end lost 0 bases, and 25 bases lay between the germline ends.

The V and J genes are TRBV7-2 and TRBJ1-2; no reliable D call. The CDR3 runs to 13 residues. The germline gives CDR1 SGHTA, CDR2 FQGNSA. V shed 2 bases and J shed 8 bases, with 12 bases lying between them. CDR3 loop: CASSLSGEKGYTF. CDR3 DNA: TGTGCCAGCAGCTTAAGCGGGGAGAAGGGCTACACCTTC.

At least ten counts were recorded for this clonotype. The rearrangement links TRBV10-3 to TRBJ2-1; perhaps TRBD2 as D (6 bases). This CDR3 is built from 16 residues. Deletions cut 0 bases from V and 6 bases from J, with 15 bases between. In germline, CDR1 is ENHRY, CDR2 SYGVKD. The CDR3 region has the DNA TGTGCCATCAGTGAGTCCGTAGCGGCCGGGGGCAATGAGCAGTTCTTC. It translates to CAISESVAAGGNEQFF.

This clonotype occurred many times. The V call is TRBV12-3 or TRBV12-4, the J call TRBJ1-1; D gene ambiguous. V lost 1 base and J 2 bases, leaving 5 bases between the germline ends. The length of the CDR3 is 13 residues. CDR3 nucleotide sequence: TGTGCCAGCAGTTTAGGTCACAACACTGAAGCTTTCTTT. This gives the protein CASSLGHNTEAFF.

This clonotype was picked up many times. The chain links TRBV7-2 to TRBJ2-6; no reliable D call. The CDR3 totals 15 residues. Germline V gene sequence: CDR1 SGHTA, CDR2 FQGNSA. Trimming left V 1 base short and J 3 bases short, with 7 bases between. The CDR3 protein is CASSLESFGANVLTF. CDR3 bases: TGTGCCAGCAGCTTAGAATCATTTGGGGCCAACGTCCTGACTTTC.

This clonotype was seen ten or more times. The chain is built from TRBV7-9 and TRBJ2-3, with unresolved D. The germline V gene has CDR1 SEHNR and CDR2 FQNEAQ (reference sequence). CDR3 length equals 12 residues. V was pared by 1 base and J by 5 bases, with 4 bases between. The CDR3 nucleotides are TGTGCCAGCAGCTTAGAGGGAGATACGCAGTATTTT. Protein product: CASSLEGDTQYF.

This clonotype was recorded many times. The chain is built from TRBV19 and TRBJ2-1; D is perhaps TRBD2 (6 bases). Trimming took 3 bases from V and 2 from J, leaving 8 bases between them. Per the germline V gene, CDR1 is LNHDA and CDR2 is SQIVND (reference sequence). CDR3 length: 14 amino acids. CDR3 DNA sequence: TGTGCCAGTAGTATGTCGGGGGCCTACAATGAGCAGTTCTTC. It encodes CASSMSGAYNEQFF. Full variable domain (outside the CDR3, taken from reference TRBV19 and TRBJ2-1): DGGITQSPKYLFRKEGQNVTLSCEQNLNHDAMYWYRQDPGQGLRLIYYSQIVNDFQKGDIAEGYSVSREKKESFPLTVTSAQKNPTAFYLCASSMSGAYNEQFFGPGTRLTVL.

This clonotype occurred a few times. This chain joins TRBV6-6 and TRBJ1-5; D ambiguous. Germline V gene lookup returns CDR1 MNHNY and CDR2 SVGAGI (reference sequence). The germline V and J ends were trimmed by 8 bases and 0 bases, with 11 bases remaining between them. The CDR3 spans 14 residues. The chain's CDR3 is CASAIQHSNQPQHF. The CDR3 DNA reads as TGTGCCAGCGCGATCCAGCATAGCAATCAGCCCCAGCATTTT.

This clonotype was counted only a few times. V is TRBV7-9 and J is TRBJ1-4; no reliable D call. V dropped 1 base and J dropped 0 bases, with 9 bases sitting between them. This CDR3 comprises 16 residues. Germline V gives CDR1 SEHNR, CDR2 FQNEAQ (reference sequence). CDR3 coding DNA: TGTGCCAGCAGCTTAGGAAGTGGGGCAACTAATGAAAAACTGTTTTTT. It yields the protein CASSLGSGATNEKLFF.

This clonotype was counted at least ten times. The V and J genes are TRBV7-2 and TRBJ2-3, with 7 bases that match TRBD2. V shed 3 bases and J 4 bases; nucleotides not matched to a gene: 10. The CDR3 contains 16 residues. Germline V gene sequence: CDR1 SGHTA, CDR2 FQGNSA. Here the CDR3 reads CASSFQSTGGPDTQYF. The CDR3 coding sequence is TGTGCCAGCAGCTTTCAATCGACGGGGGGTCCAGATACGCAGTATTTT. Full variable domain (rest looked up from reference TRBV7-2 and TRBJ2-3): GAGVSQSPSNKVTEKGKDVELRCDPISGHTALYWYRQSLGQGLEFLIYFQGNSAPDKSGLPSDRFSAERTGGSVSTLTIQRTQQEDSAVYLCASSFQSTGGPDTQYFGPGTRLTVL.

This clonotype was counted many times. This chain joins TRBV27 and TRBJ2-7; TRBD1 matches at 7 bases. The CDR3 has 15 residues. CDR1 is MNHEY, CDR2 SMNVEV, per germline (reference sequence). The J segment lost 7 bases and the V segment lost 6 bases, leaving 15 bases of the junction unmatched. CDR3 region: CASRAEQGPSGEQYF. CDR3 DNA: TGTGCCAGCAGGGCGGAACAGGGGCCTTCGGGGGAGCAGTACTTC.

V and J are TRBV5-1 and TRBJ2-5; a possible D gene is TRBD1 (6 bases). The germline CDR1 and CDR2 sequences are SGHRS and YFSETQ. The CDR3 contains 14 residues. V lost 1 base, J lost 3 bases, and 10 bases lay in between. In nucleotides, the CDR3 is TGCGCCAGCAGCTTGCTACAGGGTAAAGAGACCCAGTACTTC. Protein product: CASSLLQGKETQYF.

This clonotype was recorded at least ten times. A junction end diverges from the germline sequence, so it may reflect a read error. The V gene is TRBV7-7, the J gene TRBJ2-1; 9 nucleotides agree with TRBD2. The CDR3 contains 14 residues. The germline CDR1 and CDR2 sequences are SSHAT and FNYEAQ (reference sequence). The CDR3 sequence is CASSPSGAYNEQFF. CDR3 nucleotides: TGTGCTAGCAGCCCTAGCGGGGCCTACAATGAGCAGTTCTTC.

The chain recombines TRBV7-9 with TRBJ1-5, with D unclear. V lost 3 bases and J lost 9, with 9 bases in between. The CDR3 length is 12 residues. Germline CDR1 SEHNR, CDR2 FQNEAQ (reference sequence). The CDR3 bases are TGTGCCAGCAGCTTCGGCGAGGGGCCCCAGCATTTT. This sequence encodes CASSFGEGPQHF.

This clonotype was seen at least ten times. The chain is built from TRBV7-8 and TRBJ2-5; TRBD1 aligns across 7 bases. The CDR3 consists of 15 residues. Germline values: CDR1 SGHVS, CDR2 FQNEAQ. J was trimmed by 2 bases and V by 7 bases; bases with no gene match: 10. As DNA, the CDR3 is TGTGCCAGCATCCCACCGAGGGGGCGTCAAGAGACCCAGTACTTC. It translates to CASIPPRGRQETQYF.

Ten or more counts support this clonotype. The gene calls are TRBV28 and TRBJ1-3; D not certain. Germline V gene data show CDR1 as MDHEN and CDR2 as SYDVKM. V was shortened by 5 bases and J by 0 bases, with 14 bases between the two germline ends. The CDR3 consists of 16 residues. The CDR3 reads CASSTRTAGSGNTIYF. Written as DNA, the CDR3 is TGTGCCAGCAGTACCCGGACGGCCGGCTCTGGAAACACCATATATTTT.

This clonotype was recorded at least ten times. The chain couples TRBV19 to TRBJ1-5; D gene ambiguous. Trimming cost V 4 bases and J 9 bases, with 25 bases left between them. CDR3 length: 17 residues. The germline V gene has CDR1 LNHDA and CDR2 SQIVND (reference sequence). CDR3 region: CASSTPGLAPRIRPQHF. CDR3 in DNA: TGTGCCAGTAGTACCCCCGGACTAGCTCCTCGTATCCGGCCCCAGCATTTT.

The table lists this clonotype with a few counts. The chain recombines TRBV28 with TRBJ1-1, with D possibly matching TRBD1 (5 bases). V lost 2 bases and J lost 1, with 17 bases in between. The CDR3 is 17 residues long. Germline assignment: CDR1 MDHEN and CDR2 SYDVKM. The DNA for the CDR3 is TGTGCCAGCAGTTTAAGGGTGACAGCGGATTCGAACACTGAAGCTTTCTTT. It is translated as CASSLRVTADSNTEAFF.

In its sample, this clonotype was seen many times. CDR3 loop: CASSLEASNSPLHF. CDR3 in DNA: TGTGCCAGCAGCTTAGAGGCCAGTAATTCACCCCTCCACTTT. J is TRBJ1-6 and V is TRBV7-2, with D uncertain. CDR1 is SGHTA, CDR2 FQGNSA, per germline. V was pared by 1 base and J by 6 bases, with 7 bases between. This CDR3 is 14 amino acids long.

This clonotype was recorded at least ten times. The rearrangement joins TRBV4-1 to TRBJ2-5, with 8 bases lining up with TRBD1. There are 14 residues in the CDR3. Germline-derived CDR1 and CDR2 are MGHRA and YSYEKL. V trimming: 1 base; J trimming: 5 bases; junction bases outside the gene matches: 3. The CDR3 DNA reads TGCGCCAGCAGCCAAGGACAGGGGAGGGAGACCCAGTACTTC. This codes for CASSQGQGRETQYF.

The gene calls are TRBV23-1 and TRBJ1-6, with a weak D call TRBD1 (5 bases). TRBV23-1 qualifies as an ORF whose function is uncertain. The CDR3 consists of 20 residues. Between the trimmed V and J ends, which lost 1 base and 0 bases, there was a span of 19 bases. The CDR3 bases are TGCGCCAGCAGTCAATGTCCACCGATAGGGGCAAGCTCCTATAATTCACCCCTCCACTTT. Translation gives CASSQCPPIGASSYNSPLHF.

This clonotype has only a few counts. The chain uses TRBV5-4 and TRBJ2-2; TRBD1 aligns across 9 bases. This CDR3 spans 17 amino acids. Germline CDR1 is SGHNT and CDR2 is YYREEE (reference sequence). V shed 4 bases, J shed 3 bases, and the junction held 10 bases outside the gene matches. The CDR3, as DNA: TGTGCCAGCAGCCTTCCCGGACAGGGGAAGGACACCGGGGAGCTGTTTTTT. This translates into CASSLPGQGKDTGELFF. The variable domain in full, completed from reference TRBV5-4 and TRBJ2-2, reads ETGVTQSPTHLIKTRGQQVTLRCSSQSGHNTVSWYQQALGQGPQFIFQYYREEENGRGNFPPRFSGLQFPNYSSELNVNALELDDSALYLCASSLPGQGKDTGELFFGEGSRLTVL.